The clone carrying this T cell receptor beta chain was counted many times. Its antigen is undetermined. The sequenced patients had an expansion of CD8+CD57+ cells seen by flow cytometry. None of the patients had been given any therapy when their blood was sampled. The sample is drawn from a study of CD8+CD57+ T cells in acquired aplastic anemia. According to the study, genomic DNA was the template for TCR beta VDJ and CDR3 profiling. TCRdb reprocessed the reads with MiXCR, giving one entry per CDR3 protein. Of hundreds of thousands of distinct CDR3 sequences in the sample, 25% to 40% were seen once. V lost 3 bases, J lost 3 bases, and 14 bases lay in between. CDR1 is DFQATT, CDR2 SNEGSKA, per germline (reference sequence). There are 14 residues in the CDR3. Study conclusions and caveats: Patients and controls had in common some 30 CD8+ CDR3 sequences.

This chain connects TRBV20-1 to TRBJ1-1, with D unclear. The sample was sorted CD4+, CD8+, or CD8+CD57+ T cells (not recorded which) from PBMCs. The receptor was isolated from a human donor with aplastic anemia. The CDR3 here is CSARITALDTEAFF. CDR3 coding DNA: TGCAGTGCTAGGATTACAGCACTTGACACTGAAGCTTTCTTT.